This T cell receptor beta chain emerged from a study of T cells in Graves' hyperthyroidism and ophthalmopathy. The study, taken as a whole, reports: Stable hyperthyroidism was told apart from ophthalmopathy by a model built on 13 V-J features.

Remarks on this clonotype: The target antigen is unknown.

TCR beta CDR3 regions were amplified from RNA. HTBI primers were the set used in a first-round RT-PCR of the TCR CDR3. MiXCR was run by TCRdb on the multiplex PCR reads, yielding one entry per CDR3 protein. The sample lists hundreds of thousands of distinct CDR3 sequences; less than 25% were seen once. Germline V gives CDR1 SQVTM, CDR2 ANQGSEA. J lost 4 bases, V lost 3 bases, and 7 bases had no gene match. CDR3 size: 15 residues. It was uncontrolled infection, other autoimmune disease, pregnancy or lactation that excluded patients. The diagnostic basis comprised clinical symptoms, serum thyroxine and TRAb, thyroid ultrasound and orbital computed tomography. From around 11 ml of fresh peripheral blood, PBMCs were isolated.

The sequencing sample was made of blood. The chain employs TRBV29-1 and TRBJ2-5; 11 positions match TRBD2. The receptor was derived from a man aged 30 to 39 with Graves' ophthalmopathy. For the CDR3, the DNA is TGCAGCGTTGAGACACTAGCGGGAGCGGTAGAGACCCAGTACTTC. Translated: CSVETLAGAVETQYF.